This T cell receptor (beta chain) was captured in a study of T cell clusters in autoimmune cytopenias. General study results and limits: Clustering suggested that physiological T cell clusters were missing in primary autoimmune cytopenia patients. No experiment has yet validated the function of the T cell clusters defined in silico. Compared with active autoimmune hepatitis patients, healthy donors showed about 3-fold more exclusive TRB clusters.

One tube held mixed TRB-A and TRB-B primer pools for touch-down PCR. Reprocessing the multiplex PCR reads, TCRdb reports a single entry for every CDR3 protein and omits DNA. This sample's clone table lists a few thousand distinct CDR3 sequences. Approximately 36,000 genome equivalents of blood DNA were amplified for TRB. By frequency, this clonotype is medium-sized (0.01 to 0.1%). The antigen is not known. Per the germline V gene, CDR1 is MNHEY and CDR2 is SMNVEV (reference sequence). CDR3 length: 17 residues. This chain connects TRBV27 to TRBJ2-1; the D call of TRBD2 rests on TCRdb alone, since no DNA is present to check it. This sequence originates from a human donor with an autoimmune cytopenia or autoimmune hepatitis (not recorded which). The specimen was peripheral blood. CDR3 amino acids: CASSLAADGGGYNEQFF.